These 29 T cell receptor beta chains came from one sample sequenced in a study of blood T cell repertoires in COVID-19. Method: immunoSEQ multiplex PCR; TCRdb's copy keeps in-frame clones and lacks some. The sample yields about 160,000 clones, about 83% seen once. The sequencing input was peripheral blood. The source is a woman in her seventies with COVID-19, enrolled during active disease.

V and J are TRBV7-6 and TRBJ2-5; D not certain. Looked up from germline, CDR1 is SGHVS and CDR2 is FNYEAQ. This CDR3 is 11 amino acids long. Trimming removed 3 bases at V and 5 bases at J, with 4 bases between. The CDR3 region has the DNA TGTGCCAGCAGCTTTATGGAGACCCAGTACTTC. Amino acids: CASSFMETQYF.

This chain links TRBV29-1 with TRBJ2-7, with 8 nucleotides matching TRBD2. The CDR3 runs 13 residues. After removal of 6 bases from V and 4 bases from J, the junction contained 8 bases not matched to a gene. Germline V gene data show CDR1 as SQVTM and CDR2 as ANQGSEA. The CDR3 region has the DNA TGCAGCGTCTCTCCGGGAGGGTCTTACGAGCAGTACTTC. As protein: CSVSPGGSYEQYF.

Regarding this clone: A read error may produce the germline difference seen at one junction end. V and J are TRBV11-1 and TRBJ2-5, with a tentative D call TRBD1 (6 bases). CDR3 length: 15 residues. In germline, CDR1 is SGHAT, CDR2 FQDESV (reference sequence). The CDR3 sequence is CASCLWGPGPETQYF. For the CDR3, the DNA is TGTGCCAGCTGCTTGTGGGGGCCTGGTCCCGAGACCCAGTACTTC.

CDR3 in amino acids: CASSRTPGGYSNQPQHF. CDR3 DNA: TGTGCCAGTAGCAGGACCCCAGGGGGCTATAGCAATCAGCCCCAGCATTTT. The chain joins TRBV19 to TRBJ1-5, with TRBD1 matching over 8 bases. Germline values: CDR1 LNHDA, CDR2 SQIVND (reference sequence). Germline trimming cut 6 bases from V and 0 bases from J; bases unmatched to any gene: 10. This CDR3 has 17 residues.

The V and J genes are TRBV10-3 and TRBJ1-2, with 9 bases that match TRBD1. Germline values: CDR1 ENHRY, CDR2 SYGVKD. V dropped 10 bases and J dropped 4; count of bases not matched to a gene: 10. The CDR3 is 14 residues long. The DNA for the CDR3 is TGTGCCAGCGAACCGGGACAGGGCAGCTATGGCTACACCTTC. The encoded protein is CASEPGQGSYGYTF.

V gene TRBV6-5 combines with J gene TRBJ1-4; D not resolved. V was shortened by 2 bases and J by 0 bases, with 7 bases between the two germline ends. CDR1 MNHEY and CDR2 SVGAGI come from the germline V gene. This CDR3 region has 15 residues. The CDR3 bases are TGTGCCAGCAGTTACGTCGGAGCAACTAATGAAAAACTGTTTTTT. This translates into CASSYVGATNEKLFF.

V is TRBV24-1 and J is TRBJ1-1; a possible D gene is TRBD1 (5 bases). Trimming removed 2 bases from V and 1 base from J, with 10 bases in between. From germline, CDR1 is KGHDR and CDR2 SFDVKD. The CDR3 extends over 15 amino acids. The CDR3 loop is CATSDSFGGNTEAFF. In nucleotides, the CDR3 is TGTGCCACCAGTGATTCCTTCGGGGGGAACACTGAAGCTTTCTTT.

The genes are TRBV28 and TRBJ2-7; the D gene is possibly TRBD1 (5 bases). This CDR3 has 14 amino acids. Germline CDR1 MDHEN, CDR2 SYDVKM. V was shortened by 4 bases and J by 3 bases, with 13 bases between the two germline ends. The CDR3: CASSSPGIGYEQYF. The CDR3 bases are TGTGCCAGCAGTTCCCCAGGGATTGGCTACGAGCAGTACTTC. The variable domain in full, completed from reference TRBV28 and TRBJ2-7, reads DVKVTQSSRYLVKRTGEKVFLECVQDMDHENMFWYRQDPGLGLRLIYFSYDVKMKEKGDIPEGYSVSREKKERFSLILESASTNQTSMYLCASSSPGIGYEQYFGPGTRLTVT.

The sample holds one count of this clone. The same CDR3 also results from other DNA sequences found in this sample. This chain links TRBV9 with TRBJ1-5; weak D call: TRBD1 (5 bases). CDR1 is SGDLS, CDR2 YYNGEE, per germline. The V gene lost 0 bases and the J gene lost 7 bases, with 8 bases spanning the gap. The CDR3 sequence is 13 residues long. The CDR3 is CASSVGDSQPQHF. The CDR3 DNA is TGTGCCAGCAGCGTAGGGGACTCGCAGCCCCAGCATTTT.

The CDR3 here is CASSPNAGSGYTF. DNA for the CDR3: TGTGCCAGCTCACCAAACGCAGGGTCTGGCTACACCTTC. The chain recombines TRBV18 with TRBJ1-2, with D maybe TRBD1 (5 bases). Germline loops: CDR1 KGHSH, CDR2 LQKENI. The V gene lost 2 bases and the J gene lost 7 bases, with 11 bases spanning the gap. CDR3 length: 13 residues.

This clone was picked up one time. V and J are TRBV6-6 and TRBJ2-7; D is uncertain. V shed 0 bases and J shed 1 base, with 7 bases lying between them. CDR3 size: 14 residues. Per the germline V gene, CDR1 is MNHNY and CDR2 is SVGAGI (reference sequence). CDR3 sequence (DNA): TGTGCCAGCAGTTACTCGGGCCCGTCCTACGAGCAGTACTTC. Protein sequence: CASSYSGPSYEQYF.

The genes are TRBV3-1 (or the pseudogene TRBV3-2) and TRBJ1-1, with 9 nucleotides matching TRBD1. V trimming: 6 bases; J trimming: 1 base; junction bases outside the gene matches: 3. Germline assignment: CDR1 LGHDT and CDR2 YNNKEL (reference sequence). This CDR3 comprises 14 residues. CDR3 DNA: TGTGCCAGCAGAACGGGACAGGGGAACACTGAAGCTTTCTTT. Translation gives CASRTGQGNTEAFF.

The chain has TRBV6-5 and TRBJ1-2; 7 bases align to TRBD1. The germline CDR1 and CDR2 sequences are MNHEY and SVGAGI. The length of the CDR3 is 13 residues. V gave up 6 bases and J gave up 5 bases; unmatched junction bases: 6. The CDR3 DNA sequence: TGTGCCAGCAGATATGGGACAGCATATGGCTACACCTTC. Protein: CASRYGTAYGYTF.

The CDR3 bases are TGTGCCAGCAGCTCCGGACAGGGGAGGGTAGAGACCCAGTACTTC. Translated: CASSSGQGRVETQYF. This chain joins TRBV5-4 and TRBJ2-5; 9 bases align to TRBD1. Germline V gives CDR1 SGHNT, CDR2 YYREEE (reference sequence). The V gene end was trimmed by 3 bases and the J gene end by 4 bases; junction bases not matched to a gene: 7. The CDR3 is 15 amino acids.

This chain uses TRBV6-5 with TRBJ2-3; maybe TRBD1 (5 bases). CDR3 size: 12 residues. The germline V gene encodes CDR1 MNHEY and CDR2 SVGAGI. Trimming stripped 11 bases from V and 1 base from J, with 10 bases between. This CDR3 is CASLGRTDTQYF. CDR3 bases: TGTGCCTCCTTGGGGCGCACAGATACGCAGTATTTT.

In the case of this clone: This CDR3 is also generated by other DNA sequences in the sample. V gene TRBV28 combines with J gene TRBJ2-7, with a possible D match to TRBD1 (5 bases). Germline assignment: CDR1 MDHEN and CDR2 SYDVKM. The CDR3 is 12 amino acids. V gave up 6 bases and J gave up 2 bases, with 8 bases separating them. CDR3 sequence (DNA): TGTGCCAGCAGGGGGCAGACCTACGAGCAGTACTTC. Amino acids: CASRGQTYEQYF. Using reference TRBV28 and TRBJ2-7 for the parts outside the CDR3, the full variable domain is DVKVTQSSRYLVKRTGEKVFLECVQDMDHENMFWYRQDPGLGLRLIYFSYDVKMKEKGDIPEGYSVSREKKERFSLILESASTNQTSMYLCASRGQTYEQYFGPGTRLTVT.

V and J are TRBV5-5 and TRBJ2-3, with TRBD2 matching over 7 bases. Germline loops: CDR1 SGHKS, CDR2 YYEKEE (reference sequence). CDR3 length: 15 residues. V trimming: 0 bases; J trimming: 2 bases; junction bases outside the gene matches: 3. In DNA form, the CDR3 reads TGTGCCAGCAGCTTGGGCGGGGGTTTCACAGATACGCAGTATTTT. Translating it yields CASSLGGGFTDTQYF.

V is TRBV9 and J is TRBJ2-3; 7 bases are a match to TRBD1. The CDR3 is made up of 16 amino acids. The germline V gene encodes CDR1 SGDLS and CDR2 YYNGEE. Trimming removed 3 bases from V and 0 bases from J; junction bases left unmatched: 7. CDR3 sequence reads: CASSAGTATSTDTQYF. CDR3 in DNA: TGTGCCAGCAGCGCCGGGACAGCTACTAGCACAGATACGCAGTATTTT.

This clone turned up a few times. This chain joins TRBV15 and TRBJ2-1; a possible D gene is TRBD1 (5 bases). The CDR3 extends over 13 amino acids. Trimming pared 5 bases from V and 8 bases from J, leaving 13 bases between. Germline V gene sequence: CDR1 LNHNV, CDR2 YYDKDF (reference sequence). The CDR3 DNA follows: TGTGCCACCAGCGGCCCAAAGGGGCATGAGCAGTTCTTC. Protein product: CATSGPKGHEQFF.

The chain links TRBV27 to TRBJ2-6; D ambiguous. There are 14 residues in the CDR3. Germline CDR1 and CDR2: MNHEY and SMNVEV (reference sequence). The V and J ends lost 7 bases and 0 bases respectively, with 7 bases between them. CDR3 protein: CASIEFSGANVLTF. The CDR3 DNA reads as TGTGCCAGCATAGAATTCTCTGGGGCCAACGTCCTGACTTTC. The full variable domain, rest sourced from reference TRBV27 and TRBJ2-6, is EAQVTQNPRYLITVTGKKLTVTCSQNMNHEYMSWYRQDPGLGLRQIYYSMNVEVTDKGDVPEGYKVSRKEKRNFPLILESPSPNQTSLYFCASIEFSGANVLTFGAGSRLTVL.

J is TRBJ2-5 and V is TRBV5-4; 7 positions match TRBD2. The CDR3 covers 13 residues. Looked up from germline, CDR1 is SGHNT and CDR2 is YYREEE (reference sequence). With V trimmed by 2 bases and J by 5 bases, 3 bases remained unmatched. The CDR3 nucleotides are TGTGCCAGCAGCTTAGCGGGGAAGGAGACCCAGTACTTC. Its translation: CASSLAGKETQYF.

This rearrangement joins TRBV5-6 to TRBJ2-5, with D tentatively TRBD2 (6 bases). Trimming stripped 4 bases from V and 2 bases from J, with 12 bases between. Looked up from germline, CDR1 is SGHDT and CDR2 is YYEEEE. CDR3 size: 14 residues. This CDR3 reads CASSLSRGQETQYF. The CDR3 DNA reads TGTGCCAGCAGCCTGAGTCGGGGGCAAGAGACCCAGTACTTC.

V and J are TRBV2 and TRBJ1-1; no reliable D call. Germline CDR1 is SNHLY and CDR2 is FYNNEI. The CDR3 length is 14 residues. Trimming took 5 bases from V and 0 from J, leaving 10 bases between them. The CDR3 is CASSTNGMNTEAFF. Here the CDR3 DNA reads TGTGCCAGCAGTACTAACGGGATGAACACTGAAGCTTTCTTT.

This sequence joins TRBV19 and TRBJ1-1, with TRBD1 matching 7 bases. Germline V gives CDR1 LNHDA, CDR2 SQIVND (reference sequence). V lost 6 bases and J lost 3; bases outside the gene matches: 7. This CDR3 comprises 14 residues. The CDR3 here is CASSLIDRDTEAFF. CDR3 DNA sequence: TGTGCCAGTAGCCTAATAGACAGGGACACTGAAGCTTTCTTT. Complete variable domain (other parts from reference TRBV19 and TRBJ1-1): DGGITQSPKYLFRKEGQNVTLSCEQNLNHDAMYWYRQDPGQGLRLIYYSQIVNDFQKGDIAEGYSVSREKKESFPLTVTSAQKNPTAFYLCASSLIDRDTEAFFGQGTRLTVV.

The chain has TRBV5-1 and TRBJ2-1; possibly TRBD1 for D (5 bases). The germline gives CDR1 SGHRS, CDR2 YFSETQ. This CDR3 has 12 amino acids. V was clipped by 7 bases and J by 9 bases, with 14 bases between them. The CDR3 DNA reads TGCGCCAGCGGGGCAGGGCTTGGTGAGCAGTTCTTC. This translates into CASGAGLGEQFF.

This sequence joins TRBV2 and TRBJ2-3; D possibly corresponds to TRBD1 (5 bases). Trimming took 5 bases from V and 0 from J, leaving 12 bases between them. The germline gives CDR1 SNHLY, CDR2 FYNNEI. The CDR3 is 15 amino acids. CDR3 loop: CASSFTGHSTDTQYF. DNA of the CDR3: TGTGCCAGCAGTTTTACAGGACACAGCACAGATACGCAGTATTTT.

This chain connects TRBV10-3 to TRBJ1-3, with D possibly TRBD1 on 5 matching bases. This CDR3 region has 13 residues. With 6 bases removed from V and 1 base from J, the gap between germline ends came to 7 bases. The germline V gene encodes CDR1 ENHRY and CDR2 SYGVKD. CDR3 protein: CAIRSGSGNTIYF. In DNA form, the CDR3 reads TGTGCCATCAGGTCAGGGTCTGGAAACACCATATATTTT.

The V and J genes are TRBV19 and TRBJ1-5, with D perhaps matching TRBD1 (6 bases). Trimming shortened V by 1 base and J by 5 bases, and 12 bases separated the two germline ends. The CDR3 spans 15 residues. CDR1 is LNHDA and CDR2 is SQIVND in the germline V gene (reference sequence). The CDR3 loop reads CASSIGGTPDQPQHF. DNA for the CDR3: TGTGCCAGTAGTATAGGTGGGACACCAGATCAGCCCCAGCATTTT.

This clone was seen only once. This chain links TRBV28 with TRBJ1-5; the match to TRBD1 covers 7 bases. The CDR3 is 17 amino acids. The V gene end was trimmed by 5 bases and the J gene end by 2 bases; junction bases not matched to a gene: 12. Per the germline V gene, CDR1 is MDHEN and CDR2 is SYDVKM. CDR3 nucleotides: TGTGCCAGCAGTGCCGGGCCAGGGGGTTTGGGCAATCAGCCCCAGCATTTT. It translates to CASSAGPGGLGNQPQHF.